This TCR beta chain was sequenced in a study of memory CD4+ T cells and cytomegalovirus serostatus. The V end was cut by 0 bases, the J end by 6 bases, with 5 bases between. This CDR3 comprises 12 residues. Germline CDR1 and CDR2: GTSNPN and SVGIG (reference sequence). The sort gate was single viable CD3+CD4+CD8-CD45RO+ cells for memory CD4+ T cells. Measured with immunoSEQ multiplex PCR; TCRdb has only the in-frame clones, and not every one. The table includes under 70,000 clones, about 81% detected once. The source of this sequence is an adult in good health and CMV-seronegative. V gene TRBV30 combines with J gene TRBJ1-4; D is unclear. Sequencing used memory CD4+ T cells from blood. The CDR3 loop is CAWSVLYEKLFF. Written as DNA, the CDR3 is TGTGCCTGGAGTGTACTCTATGAAAAACTGTTTTTT.